These 8 T cell receptor beta chains share one sample of origin, sequenced in a study of blood T cell repertoires in COVID-19. Some clones are missing from TCRdb's copy, which holds only in-frame ones; the method was immunoSEQ multiplex PCR. The table lists around 300,000 clones, 83% of them singletons. Material: peripheral blood. All receptors come from a woman in her 50s who had recovered from COVID-19.

The CDR3 nucleotides read TGTGCCACCAGCATAATCAGGGGCTACGAGCAGTACTTC. It translates to CATSIIRGYEQYF. The gene calls are TRBV15 and TRBJ2-7, with a possible D match to TRBD1 (6 bases). Germline assignment: CDR1 LNHNV and CDR2 YYDKDF (reference sequence). The CDR3 contains 13 residues. Deletions cut 4 bases from V and 3 bases from J, with 10 bases between.

J is TRBJ2-7 and V is TRBV7-9; 8 nucleotides agree with TRBD1. The germline gives CDR1 SEHNR, CDR2 FQNEAQ (reference sequence). CDR3 length: 14 residues. Trimming at V came to 5 bases and at J to 3 bases, leaving 6 bases not matched to a gene. The CDR3 reads CASSRGQGLYEQYF. CDR3 nucleotide sequence: TGTGCCAGCAGCCGAGGACAGGGCCTCTACGAGCAGTACTTC.

V usage is TRBV27 and J usage is TRBJ1-5; D ambiguous. Trimming cost V 3 bases and J 3 bases, with 27 bases left between them. Germline V gene sequence: CDR1 MNHEY, CDR2 SMNVEV (reference sequence). The CDR3 has 20 amino acids. The CDR3 spells CASSFIPSTLLHSLNQPQHF. The DNA for the CDR3 is TGTGCCAGCAGTTTTATCCCCAGCACACTCTTACATAGCCTCAATCAGCCCCAGCATTTT.

The chain recombines TRBV6-6 with TRBJ1-2, with a possible D match to TRBD1 (5 bases). CDR3 size: 15 residues. V was pared by 2 bases and J by 4 bases, with 14 bases between. Germline V CDR1 and CDR2: MNHNY, SVGAGI (reference sequence). The CDR3 spells CASSYGDSTPYGYTF. The CDR3 DNA reads as TGTGCCAGCAGTTACGGCGACAGCACCCCCTATGGCTACACCTTC.

The chain links TRBV29-1 to TRBJ1-6; TRBD1 aligns across 7 bases. The V and J ends lost 6 bases and 4 bases, in that order; junction bases with no gene match: 3. The CDR3 runs to 13 residues. Per germline, CDR1 SQVTM and CDR2 ANQGSEA. CDR3 DNA: TGCAGCGTCTCCAGGGGGTATAATTCACCCCTCCACTTT. Encoded protein: CSVSRGYNSPLHF.

The chain uses TRBV7-9 and TRBJ2-1; 9 bases fit TRBD2. J was trimmed by 5 bases and V by 4 bases; bases with no gene match: 12. Germline V gene lookup returns CDR1 SEHNR and CDR2 FQNEAQ (reference sequence). The CDR3 sequence is 17 residues long. The CDR3 spells CASSYSAWRGGHNEQFF. The DNA of the CDR3 is TGTGCCAGCAGCTACAGTGCTTGGCGGGGGGGCCACAATGAGCAGTTCTTC.

The chain carries TRBV29-1 and TRBJ1-2, with D possibly TRBD1 on 6 matching bases. The CDR3 consists of 17 residues. V was clipped by 0 bases and J by 4 bases, with 21 bases between them. Germline CDR1 and CDR2: SQVTM and ANQGSEA. The CDR3, as DNA: TGCAGCGTTGAAGAAATTCGGACAGCCGCTGGGGGCTATGGCTACACCTTC. Encoded protein: CSVEEIRTAAGGYGYTF.

This clone has a single count. The rearrangement links TRBV6-2 or TRBV6-3 to TRBJ2-3, with no clear D. The CDR3 is 15 residues long. Germline CDR1 reads MNHEY; CDR2 reads SVGEGT. Trimming shortened V by 4 bases and J by 6 bases, and 17 bases separated the two germline ends. The CDR3 loop is CASSFEARKSDTQYF. The CDR3 nucleotides are TGTGCCAGCAGTTTCGAAGCGAGGAAGAGCGATACGCAGTATTTT.